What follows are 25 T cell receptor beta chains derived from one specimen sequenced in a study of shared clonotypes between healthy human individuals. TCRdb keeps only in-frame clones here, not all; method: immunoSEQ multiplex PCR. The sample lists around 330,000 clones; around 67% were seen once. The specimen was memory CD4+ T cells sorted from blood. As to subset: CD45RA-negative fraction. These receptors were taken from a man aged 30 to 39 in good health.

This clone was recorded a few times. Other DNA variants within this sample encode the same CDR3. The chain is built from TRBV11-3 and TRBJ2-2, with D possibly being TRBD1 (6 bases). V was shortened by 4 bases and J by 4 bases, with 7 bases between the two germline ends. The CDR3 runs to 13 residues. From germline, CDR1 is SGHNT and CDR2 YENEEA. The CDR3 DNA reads TGTGCCAGCAGCTCGACAGGCACCGGGGAGCTGTTTTTT. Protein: CASSSTGTGELFF.

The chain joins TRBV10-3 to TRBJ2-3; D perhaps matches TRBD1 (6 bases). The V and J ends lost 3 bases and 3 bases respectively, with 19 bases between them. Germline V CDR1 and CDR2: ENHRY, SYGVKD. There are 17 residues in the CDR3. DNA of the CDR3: TGTGCCATCAGTGAAACGACACAGGGTGTGGGGACAGATACGCAGTATTTT. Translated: CAISETTQGVGTDTQYF.

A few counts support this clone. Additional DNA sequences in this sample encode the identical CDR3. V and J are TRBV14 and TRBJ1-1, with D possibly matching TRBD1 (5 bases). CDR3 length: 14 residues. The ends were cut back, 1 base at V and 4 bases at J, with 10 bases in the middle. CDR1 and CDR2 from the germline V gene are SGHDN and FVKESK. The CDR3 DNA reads TGTGCCAGCAGCCAAGTGTACGGGGGCACTGAAGCTTTCTTT. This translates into CASSQVYGGTEAFF.

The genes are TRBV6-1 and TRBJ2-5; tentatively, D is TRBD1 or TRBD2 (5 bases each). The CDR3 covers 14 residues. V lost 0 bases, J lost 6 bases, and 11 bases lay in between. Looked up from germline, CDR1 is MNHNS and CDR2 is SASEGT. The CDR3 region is CASSEAVQGQTQYF. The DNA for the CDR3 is TGTGCCAGCAGTGAAGCGGTTCAGGGACAGACCCAGTACTTC.

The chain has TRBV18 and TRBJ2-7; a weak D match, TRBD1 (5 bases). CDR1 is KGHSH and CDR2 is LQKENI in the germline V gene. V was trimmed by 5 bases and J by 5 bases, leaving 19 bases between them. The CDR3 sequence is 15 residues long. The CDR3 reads CASSTRQIGVDEQYF. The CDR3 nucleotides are TGTGCCAGCTCAACCCGACAGATCGGAGTCGACGAGCAGTACTTC.

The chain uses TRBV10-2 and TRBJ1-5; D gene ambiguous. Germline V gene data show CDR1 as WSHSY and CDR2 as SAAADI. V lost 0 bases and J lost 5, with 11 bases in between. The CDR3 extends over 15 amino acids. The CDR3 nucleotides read TGCGCCAGCAGTGAGTCGATTTTACGTGATCAGCCCCAGCATTTT. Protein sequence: CASSESILRDQPQHF.

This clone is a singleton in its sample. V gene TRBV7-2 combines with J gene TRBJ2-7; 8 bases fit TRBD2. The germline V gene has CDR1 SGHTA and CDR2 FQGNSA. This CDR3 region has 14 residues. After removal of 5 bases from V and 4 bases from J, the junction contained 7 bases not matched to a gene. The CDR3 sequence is CASSAGTSIYEQYF. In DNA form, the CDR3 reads TGTGCCAGCAGCGCCGGGACTAGTATATACGAGCAGTACTTC.

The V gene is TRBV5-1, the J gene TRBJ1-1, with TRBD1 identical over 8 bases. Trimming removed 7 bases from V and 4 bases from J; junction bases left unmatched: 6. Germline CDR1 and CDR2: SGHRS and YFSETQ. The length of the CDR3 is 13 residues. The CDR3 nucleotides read TGCGCCAGCGGCGGACAGGGAACCACTGAAGCTTTCTTT. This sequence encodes CASGGQGTTEAFF.

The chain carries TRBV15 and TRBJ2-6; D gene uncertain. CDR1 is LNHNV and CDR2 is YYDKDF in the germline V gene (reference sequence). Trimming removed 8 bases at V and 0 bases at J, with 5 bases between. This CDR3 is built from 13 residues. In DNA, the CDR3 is TGTGCCACCTCCCTCTCTGGGGCCAACGTCCTGACTTTC. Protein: CATSLSGANVLTF.

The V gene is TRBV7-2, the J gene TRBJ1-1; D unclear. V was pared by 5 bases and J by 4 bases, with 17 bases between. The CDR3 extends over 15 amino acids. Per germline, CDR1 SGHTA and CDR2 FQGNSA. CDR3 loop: CASSRPPDERTEAFF. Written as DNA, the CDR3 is TGTGCCAGCAGCCGCCCCCCGGATGAACGCACTGAAGCTTTCTTT.

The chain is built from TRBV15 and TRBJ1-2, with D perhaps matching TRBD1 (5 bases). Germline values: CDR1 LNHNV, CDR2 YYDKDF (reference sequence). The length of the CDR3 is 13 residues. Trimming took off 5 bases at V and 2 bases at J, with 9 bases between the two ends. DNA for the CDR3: TGTGCCACCAGCCAGACAGAGAACTATGGCTACACCTTC. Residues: CATSQTENYGYTF.

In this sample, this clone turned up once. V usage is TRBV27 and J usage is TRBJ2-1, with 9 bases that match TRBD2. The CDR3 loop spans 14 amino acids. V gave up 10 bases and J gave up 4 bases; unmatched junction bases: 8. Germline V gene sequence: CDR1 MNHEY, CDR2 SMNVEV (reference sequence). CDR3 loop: CATSPGLAYNEQFF. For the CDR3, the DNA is TGTGCCACCTCACCGGGACTAGCATACAATGAGCAGTTCTTC.

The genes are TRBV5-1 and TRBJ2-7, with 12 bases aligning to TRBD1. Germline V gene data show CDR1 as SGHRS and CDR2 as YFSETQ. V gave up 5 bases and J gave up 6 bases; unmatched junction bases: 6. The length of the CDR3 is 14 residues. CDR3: CASRAGTGGSEQYF. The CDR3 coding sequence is TGCGCCAGCAGGGCCGGGACAGGGGGCAGCGAGCAGTACTTC.

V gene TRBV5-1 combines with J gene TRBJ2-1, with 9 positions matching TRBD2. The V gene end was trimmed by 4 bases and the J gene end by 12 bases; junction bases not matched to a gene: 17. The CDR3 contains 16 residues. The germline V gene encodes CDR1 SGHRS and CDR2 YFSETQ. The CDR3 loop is CASSPLGVAGAAAQFF. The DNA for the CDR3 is TGCGCCAGCAGCCCTCTCGGGGTAGCGGGAGCCGCGGCGCAGTTCTTC.

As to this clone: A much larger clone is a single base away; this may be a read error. The CDR3 loop is CASSRMVNTGELFF. In nucleotides, the CDR3 is TGTGCCAGCAGCAGGATGGTGAACACCGGGGAGCTGTTTTTT. The rearrangement uses TRBV5-6 and TRBJ2-2; D not certain. With 4 bases removed from V and 1 base from J, the gap between germline ends came to 8 bases. Germline CDR1 is SGHDT and CDR2 is YYEEEE. The CDR3 is made up of 14 amino acids.

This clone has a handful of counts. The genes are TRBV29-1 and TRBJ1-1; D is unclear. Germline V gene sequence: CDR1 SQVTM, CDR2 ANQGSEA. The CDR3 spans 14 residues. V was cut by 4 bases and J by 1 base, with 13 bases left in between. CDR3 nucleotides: TGCAGCGTTGGGTCGGTAGAGAAGAACACTGAAGCTTTCTTT. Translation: CSVGSVEKNTEAFF.

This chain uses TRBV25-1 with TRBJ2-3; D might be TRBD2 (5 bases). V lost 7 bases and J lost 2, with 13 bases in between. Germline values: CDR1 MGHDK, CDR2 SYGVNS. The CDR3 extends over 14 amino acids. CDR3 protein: CASTPGMSTDTQYF. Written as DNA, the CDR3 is TGTGCCAGCACCCCCGGGATGTCCACAGATACGCAGTATTTT.

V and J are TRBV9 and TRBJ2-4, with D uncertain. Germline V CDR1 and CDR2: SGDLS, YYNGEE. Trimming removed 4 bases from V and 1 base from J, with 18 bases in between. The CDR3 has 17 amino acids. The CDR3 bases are TGTGCCAGCAGCAAAGGAGTTGGCCTGAGTGCCAAAAACATTCAGTACTTC. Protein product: CASSKGVGLSAKNIQYF.

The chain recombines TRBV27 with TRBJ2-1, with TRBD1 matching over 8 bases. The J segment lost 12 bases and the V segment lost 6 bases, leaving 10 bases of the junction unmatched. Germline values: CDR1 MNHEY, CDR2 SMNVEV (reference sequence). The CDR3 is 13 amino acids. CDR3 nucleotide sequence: TGTGCCAGCAGGAGACAGGGGCTGGCCCGGCAGTTCTTC. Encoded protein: CASRRQGLARQFF.

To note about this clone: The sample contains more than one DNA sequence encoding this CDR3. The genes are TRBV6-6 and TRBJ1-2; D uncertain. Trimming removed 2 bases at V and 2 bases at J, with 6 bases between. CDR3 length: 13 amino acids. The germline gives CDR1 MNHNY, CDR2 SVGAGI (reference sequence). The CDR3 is CASSYESNYGYTF. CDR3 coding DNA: TGTGCCAGCAGTTACGAGTCCAACTATGGCTACACCTTC.

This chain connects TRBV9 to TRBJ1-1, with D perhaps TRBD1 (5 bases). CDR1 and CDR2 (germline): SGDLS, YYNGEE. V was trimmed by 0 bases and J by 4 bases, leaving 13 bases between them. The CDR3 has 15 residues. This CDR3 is CASSVAGTSGTEAFF. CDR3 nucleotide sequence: TGTGCCAGCAGCGTAGCGGGGACGAGCGGCACTGAAGCTTTCTTT.

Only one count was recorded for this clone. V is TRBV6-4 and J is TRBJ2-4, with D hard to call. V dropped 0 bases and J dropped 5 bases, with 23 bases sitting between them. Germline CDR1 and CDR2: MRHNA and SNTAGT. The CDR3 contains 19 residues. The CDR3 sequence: CASSDSLWAQSTEQNIQYF. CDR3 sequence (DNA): TGTGCCAGCAGTGACTCGTTGTGGGCCCAGTCAACAGAACAAAACATTCAGTACTTC.

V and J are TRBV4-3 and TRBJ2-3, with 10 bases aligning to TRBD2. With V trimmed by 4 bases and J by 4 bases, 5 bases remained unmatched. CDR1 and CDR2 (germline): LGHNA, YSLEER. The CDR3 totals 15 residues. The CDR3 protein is CASSRGTSEPDTQYF. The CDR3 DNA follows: TGCGCCAGCAGCCGAGGGACTAGCGAACCAGATACGCAGTATTTT.

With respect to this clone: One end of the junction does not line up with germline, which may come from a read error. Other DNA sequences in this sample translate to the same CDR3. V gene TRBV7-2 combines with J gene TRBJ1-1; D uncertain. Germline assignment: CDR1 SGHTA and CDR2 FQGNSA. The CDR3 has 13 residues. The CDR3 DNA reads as TGTGCCAGCAGCGGAGCCGGGTCCACTGAAGCTTTTTTT. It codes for CASSGAGSTEAFF.

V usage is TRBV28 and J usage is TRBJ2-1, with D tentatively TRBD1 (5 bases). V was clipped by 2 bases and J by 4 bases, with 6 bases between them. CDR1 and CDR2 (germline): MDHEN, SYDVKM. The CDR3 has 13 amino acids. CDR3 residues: CASSLGQYNEQFF. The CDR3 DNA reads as TGTGCCAGCAGTTTAGGACAATACAATGAGCAGTTCTTC.